The subject of this entry is one T cell receptor (beta chain). Its matching antigen is unknown. The germline V gene encodes CDR1 SGHAT and CDR2 FQDESV (reference sequence). The V and J ends lost 0 bases and 3 bases, in that order; junction bases with no gene match: 5. The CDR3 is 16 amino acids. The sample is drawn from a study of blood T cells in healthy people across ages. The wider study: In model experiments, template switching was able to capture about one barcoded beta molecule for every two T cells that were present. Study conclusions and caveats: Greater diversity and more naive CD4+ cells were seen in long-lived donors than in aged donors.

The use of a sample-barcoded 5' primer and a J-beta primer mix characterized a second PCR of roughly 7 to 11 cycles. MiXCR, run by TCRdb on the 5' RACE reads, gives a single entry per CDR3 protein. Altogether some 700,000 distinct CDR3 sequences are present, 22% being singletons, with the ten largest covering roughly 22%. Sequencing was done on a sample of blood. The genes are TRBV11-1 and TRBJ2-1, with 7 bases aligning to TRBD2. The clonotype was recovered from a man in his 70s in good health. The DNA for the CDR3 is TGTGCCAGCAGCTTAGCGGGAGGGCCCGTCTACAATGAGCAGTTCTTC. Amino acid sequence: CASSLAGGPVYNEQFF.